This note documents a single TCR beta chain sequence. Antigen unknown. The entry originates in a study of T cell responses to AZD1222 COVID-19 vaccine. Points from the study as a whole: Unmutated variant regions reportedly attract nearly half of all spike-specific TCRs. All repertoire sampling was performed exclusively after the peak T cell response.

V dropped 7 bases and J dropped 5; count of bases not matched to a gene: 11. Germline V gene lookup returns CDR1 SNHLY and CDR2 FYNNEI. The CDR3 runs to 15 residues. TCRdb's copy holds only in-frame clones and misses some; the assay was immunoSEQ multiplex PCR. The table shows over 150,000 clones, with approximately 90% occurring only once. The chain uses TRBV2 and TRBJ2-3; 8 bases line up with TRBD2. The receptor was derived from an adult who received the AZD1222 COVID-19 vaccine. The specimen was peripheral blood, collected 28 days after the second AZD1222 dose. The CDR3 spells CASNLAGTKVDTQYF. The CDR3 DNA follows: TGTGCCAGCAATCTAGCGGGCACTAAGGTAGATACGCAGTATTTT.